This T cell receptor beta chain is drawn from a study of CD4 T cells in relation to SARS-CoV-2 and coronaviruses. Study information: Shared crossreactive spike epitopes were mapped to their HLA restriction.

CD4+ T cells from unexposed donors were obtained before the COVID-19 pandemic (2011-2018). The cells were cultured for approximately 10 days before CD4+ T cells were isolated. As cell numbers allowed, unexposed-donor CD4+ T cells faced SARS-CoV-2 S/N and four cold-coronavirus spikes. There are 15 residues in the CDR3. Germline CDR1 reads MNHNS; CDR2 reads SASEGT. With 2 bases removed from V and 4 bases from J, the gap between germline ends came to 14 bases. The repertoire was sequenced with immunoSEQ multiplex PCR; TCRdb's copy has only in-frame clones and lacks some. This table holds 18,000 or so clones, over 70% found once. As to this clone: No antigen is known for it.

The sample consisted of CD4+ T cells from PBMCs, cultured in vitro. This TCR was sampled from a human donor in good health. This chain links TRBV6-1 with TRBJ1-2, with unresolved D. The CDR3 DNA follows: TGTGCCAGCAGTGAACGGGAAGGTGGAGTCTATGGCTACACCTTC. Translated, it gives CASSEREGGVYGYTF.